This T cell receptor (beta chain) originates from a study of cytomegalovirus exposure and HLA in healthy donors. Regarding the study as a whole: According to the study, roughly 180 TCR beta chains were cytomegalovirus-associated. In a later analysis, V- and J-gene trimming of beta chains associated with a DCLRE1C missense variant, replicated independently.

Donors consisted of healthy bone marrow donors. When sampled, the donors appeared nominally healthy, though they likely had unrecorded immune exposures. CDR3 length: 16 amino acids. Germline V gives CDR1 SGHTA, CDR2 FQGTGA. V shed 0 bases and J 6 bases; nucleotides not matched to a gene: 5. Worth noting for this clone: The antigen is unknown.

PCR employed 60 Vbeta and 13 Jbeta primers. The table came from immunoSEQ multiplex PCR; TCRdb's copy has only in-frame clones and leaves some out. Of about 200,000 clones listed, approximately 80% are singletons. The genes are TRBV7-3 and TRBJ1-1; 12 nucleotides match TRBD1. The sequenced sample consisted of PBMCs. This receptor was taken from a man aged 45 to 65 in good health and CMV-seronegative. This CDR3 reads CASSLTGQGALAEAFF. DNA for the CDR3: TGTGCCAGCAGCTTAACGGGACAGGGGGCATTGGCTGAAGCTTTCTTT.